These 8 T cell receptor beta chains share one sample of origin, sequenced in a study of vaccination effects on CD4 cells after COVID-19. Profiling relied on immunoSEQ multiplex PCR, and the TCRdb table lists in-frame clones only, not all of them. The profile shows over 50,000 clones, 81% of them singletons. These receptors lack a known antigen. With the ViraFEST assay, the study expanded antigen-specific CD4+ T cells using viral peptide pools, then sequenced them. CD4+ T cell isolation took place after about 11 days of culture. The material sequenced was CD4+ T cells from PBMCs cultured with HCoV-229E spike peptides, taken before COVID-19 vaccination. All receptors come from a human donor who received a COVID-19 vaccine.

The chain couples TRBV19 to TRBJ1-3; D not resolved. Germline V gene lookup returns CDR1 LNHDA and CDR2 SQIVND (reference sequence). V was pared by 4 bases and J by 0 bases, with 7 bases between. The CDR3 contains 14 residues. The CDR3, as DNA: TGTGCCAGTAGTACCGACTCCTCTGGAAACACCATATATTTT. It yields the protein CASSTDSSGNTIYF.

The V call is TRBV6-1, the J call TRBJ1-6, with D perhaps matching TRBD1 (5 bases). The germline V and J ends were trimmed by 3 bases and 7 bases, with 7 bases remaining between them. The CDR3 consists of 13 residues. Germline loops: CDR1 MNHNS, CDR2 SASEGT. CDR3 loop: CASSDRGNSPLHF. CDR3 DNA sequence: TGTGCCAGCAGTGACCGGGGGAATTCACCCCTCCACTTT.

This clone was seen more than once but under ten times. V usage is TRBV27 and J usage is TRBJ1-2, with 7 nucleotides matching TRBD1. This CDR3 comprises 14 residues. Germline V gene sequence: CDR1 MNHEY, CDR2 SMNVEV (reference sequence). Trimming took 2 bases from V and 2 from J; bases not matched to a gene: 2. The CDR3 DNA reads TGTGCCAGCAGTTTAGGGACAGCCAACTATGGCTACACCTTC. This codes for CASSLGTANYGYTF.

This chain joins TRBV2 and TRBJ2-3, with TRBD2 identical over 7 bases. V lost 2 bases, J lost 4 bases, and 6 bases stayed unmatched. This CDR3 region has 15 residues. CDR1 and CDR2 (germline): SNHLY, FYNNEI. CDR3 bases: TGTGCCAGCAGTGAAAGGTGGGGGAGGGCAGATACGCAGTATTTT. Protein sequence: CASSERWGRADTQYF.

The rearrangement links TRBV19 to TRBJ1-2; 11 nucleotides match TRBD1. Losses at the gene ends were 7 bases for V and 4 bases for J; bases not matched to a gene: 8. The germline CDR1 and CDR2 sequences are LNHDA and SQIVND (reference sequence). The CDR3 sequence is 15 residues long. CDR3 sequence (DNA): TGTGCCAGTACCCGGACAGGGGGCTCTGGCTATGGCTACACCTTC. Translation: CASTRTGGSGYGYTF. Full variable domain (remainder filled in from reference TRBV19 and TRBJ1-2): DGGITQSPKYLFRKEGQNVTLSCEQNLNHDAMYWYRQDPGQGLRLIYYSQIVNDFQKGDIAEGYSVSREKKESFPLTVTSAQKNPTAFYLCASTRTGGSGYGYTFGSGTRLTVV.

The chain combines TRBV5-6 with TRBJ1-1; 11 bases are shared with TRBD1. J lost 3 bases, V lost 4 bases, and 5 bases had no gene match. Germline V CDR1 and CDR2: SGHDT, YYEEEE. The CDR3 consists of 15 residues. The CDR3 spells CASSTPGQGDTEAFF. The CDR3 region has the DNA TGTGCCAGCAGCACGCCGGGACAGGGGGACACTGAAGCTTTCTTT.

The rearrangement uses TRBV30 and TRBJ1-2; D is unclear. The CDR3 length is 12 residues. CDR1 GTSNPN and CDR2 SVGIG come from the germline V gene (reference sequence). The V end lost 2 bases, the J end lost 4 bases, and 8 bases lay between the germline ends. CDR3 protein: CAWSYGSYGYTF. CDR3 nucleotide sequence: TGTGCCTGGAGTTATGGGAGCTATGGCTACACCTTC.

This sequence joins TRBV6-4 and TRBJ1-1, with D possibly TRBD1 on 6 matching bases. V dropped 7 bases and J dropped 1 base, with 16 bases sitting between them. This CDR3 spans 15 amino acids. The V gene's germline CDR1 is MRHNA and CDR2 SNTAGT. Here the CDR3 DNA reads TGTGCCAGCACCTCCTATCCGGGACAGAACACTGAAGCTTTCTTT. Translation gives CASTSYPGQNTEAFF.